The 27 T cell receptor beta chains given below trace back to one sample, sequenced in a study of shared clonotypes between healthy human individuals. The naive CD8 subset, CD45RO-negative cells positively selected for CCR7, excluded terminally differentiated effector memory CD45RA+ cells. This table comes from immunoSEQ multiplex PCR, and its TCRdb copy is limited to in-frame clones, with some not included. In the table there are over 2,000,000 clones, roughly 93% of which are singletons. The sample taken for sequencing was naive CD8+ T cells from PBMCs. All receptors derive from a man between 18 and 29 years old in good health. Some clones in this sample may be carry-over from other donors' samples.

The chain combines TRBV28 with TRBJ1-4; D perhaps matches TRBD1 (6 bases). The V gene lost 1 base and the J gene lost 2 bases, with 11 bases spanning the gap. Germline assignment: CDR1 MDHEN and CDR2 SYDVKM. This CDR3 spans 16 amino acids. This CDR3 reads CASSLSRGGTNEKLFF. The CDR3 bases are TGTGCCAGCAGTTTATCCAGGGGAGGGACTAATGAAAAACTGTTTTTT.

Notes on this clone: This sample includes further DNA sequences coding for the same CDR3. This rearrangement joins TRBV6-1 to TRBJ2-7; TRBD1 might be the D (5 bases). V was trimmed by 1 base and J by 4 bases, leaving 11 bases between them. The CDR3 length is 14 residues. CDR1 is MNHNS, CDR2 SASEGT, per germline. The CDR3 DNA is TGTGCCAGCAGTGAAGGGCAGGGTAATTACGAGCAGTACTTC. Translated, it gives CASSEGQGNYEQYF.

CDR3 loop: CASRVWSLAGGTYNEQFF. DNA of the CDR3: TGTGCCAGCAGGGTTTGGTCCTTAGCGGGAGGGACCTACAATGAGCAGTTCTTC. The gene calls are TRBV27 and TRBJ2-1; 11 bases match TRBD2. Germline-derived CDR1 and CDR2 are MNHEY and SMNVEV (reference sequence). The junction had 12 bases not matched to a gene; V was cut back by 6 bases and J by 2 bases. The length of the CDR3 is 18 residues.

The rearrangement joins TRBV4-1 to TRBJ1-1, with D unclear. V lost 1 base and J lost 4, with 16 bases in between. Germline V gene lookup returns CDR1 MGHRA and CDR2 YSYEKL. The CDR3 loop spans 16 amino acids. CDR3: CASSQGEWPPGTEAFF. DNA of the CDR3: TGCGCCAGCAGCCAAGGAGAGTGGCCCCCCGGCACTGAAGCTTTCTTT.

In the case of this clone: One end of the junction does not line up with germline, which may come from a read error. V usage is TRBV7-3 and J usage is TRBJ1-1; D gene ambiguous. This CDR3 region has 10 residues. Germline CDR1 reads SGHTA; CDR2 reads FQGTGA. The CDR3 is CASSHLQSHF. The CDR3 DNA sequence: TGTGCCAGCAGCCACCTACAGAGCCACTTT.

Here the CDR3 DNA reads TGTGCCAGCAGTCCCACCTCCGGGACTAGTGTTGATGAGCAGTTCTTC. Translation gives CASSPTSGTSVDEQFF. The chain has TRBV28 and TRBJ2-1, with 8 nucleotides matching TRBD2. V lost 5 bases and J lost 8; bases outside the gene matches: 14. The CDR3 sequence is 16 residues long. Germline assignment: CDR1 MDHEN and CDR2 SYDVKM.

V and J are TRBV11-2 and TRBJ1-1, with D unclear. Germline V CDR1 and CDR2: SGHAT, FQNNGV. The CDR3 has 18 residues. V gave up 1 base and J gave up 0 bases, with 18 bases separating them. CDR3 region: CASSLGAGWTLMNTEAFF. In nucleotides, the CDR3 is TGTGCCAGCAGCTTAGGTGCGGGTTGGACCCTCATGAACACTGAAGCTTTCTTT.

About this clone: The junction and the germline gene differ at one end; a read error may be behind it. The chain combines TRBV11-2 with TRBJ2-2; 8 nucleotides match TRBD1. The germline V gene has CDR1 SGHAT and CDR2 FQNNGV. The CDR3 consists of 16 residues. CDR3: CASSPDAGGNIGELFF. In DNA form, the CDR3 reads TGTGCCAGCAGCCCAGATGCAGGGGGCAACATCGGGGAGCTGTTTTTT.

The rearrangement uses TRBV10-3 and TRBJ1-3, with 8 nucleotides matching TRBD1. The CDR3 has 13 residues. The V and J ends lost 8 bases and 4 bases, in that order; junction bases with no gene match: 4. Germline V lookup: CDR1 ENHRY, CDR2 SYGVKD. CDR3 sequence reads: CAIQTGVGNTIYF. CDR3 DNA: TGTGCCATCCAGACAGGGGTGGGAAACACCATATATTTT.

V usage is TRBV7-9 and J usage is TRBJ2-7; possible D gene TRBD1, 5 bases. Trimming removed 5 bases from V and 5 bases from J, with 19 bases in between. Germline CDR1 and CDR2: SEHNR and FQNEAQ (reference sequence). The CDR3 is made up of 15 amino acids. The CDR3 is CASSAQGRFSHEQYF. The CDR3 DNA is TGTGCCAGCAGCGCCCAGGGTAGGTTTAGCCACGAGCAGTACTTC.

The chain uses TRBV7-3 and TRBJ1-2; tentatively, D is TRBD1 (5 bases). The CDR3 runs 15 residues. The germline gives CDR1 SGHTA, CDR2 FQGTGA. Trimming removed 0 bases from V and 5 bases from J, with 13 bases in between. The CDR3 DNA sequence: TGTGCCAGCAGCTTAACTCGGAGGACACAATATGGCTACACCTTC. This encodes CASSLTRRTQYGYTF.

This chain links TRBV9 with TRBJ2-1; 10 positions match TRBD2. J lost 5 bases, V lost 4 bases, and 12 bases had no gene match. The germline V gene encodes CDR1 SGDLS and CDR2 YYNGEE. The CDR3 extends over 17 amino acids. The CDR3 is CASSPNPGGLADNEQFF. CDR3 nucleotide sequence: TGTGCCAGCAGCCCGAACCCCGGTGGACTAGCGGACAATGAGCAGTTCTTC.

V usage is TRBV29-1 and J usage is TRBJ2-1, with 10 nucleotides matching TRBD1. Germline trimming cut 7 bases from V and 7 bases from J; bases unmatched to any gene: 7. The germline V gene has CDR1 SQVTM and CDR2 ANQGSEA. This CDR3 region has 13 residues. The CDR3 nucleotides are TGCAGCGCCCGACAGGGGGCATGGAATGAGCAGTTCTTC. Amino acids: CSARQGAWNEQFF.

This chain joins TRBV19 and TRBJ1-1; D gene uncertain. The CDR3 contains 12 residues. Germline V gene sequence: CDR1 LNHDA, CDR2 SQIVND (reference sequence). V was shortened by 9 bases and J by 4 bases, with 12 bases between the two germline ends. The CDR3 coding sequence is TGTGCCAGGAGACGGGAGAGCACTGAAGCTTTCTTT. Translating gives CARRRESTEAFF. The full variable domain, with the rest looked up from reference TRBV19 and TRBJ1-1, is DGGITQSPKYLFRKEGQNVTLSCEQNLNHDAMYWYRQDPGQGLRLIYYSQIVNDFQKGDIAEGYSVSREKKESFPLTVTSAQKNPTAFYLCARRRESTEAFFGQGTRLTVV.

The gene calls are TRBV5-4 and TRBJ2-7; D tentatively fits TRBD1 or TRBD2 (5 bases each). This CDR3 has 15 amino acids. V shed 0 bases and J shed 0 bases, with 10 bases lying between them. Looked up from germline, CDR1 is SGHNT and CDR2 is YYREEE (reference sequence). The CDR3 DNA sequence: TGTGCCAGCAGCTTGGGGGACGGGCTCTCCTACGAGCAGTACTTC. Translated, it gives CASSLGDGLSYEQYF.

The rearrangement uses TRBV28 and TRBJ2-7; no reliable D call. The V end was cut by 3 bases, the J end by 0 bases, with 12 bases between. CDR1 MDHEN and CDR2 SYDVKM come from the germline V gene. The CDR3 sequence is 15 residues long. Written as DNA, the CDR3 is TGTGCCAGCAGTTTGCGTAGCACATCCTCCTACGAGCAGTACTTC. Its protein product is CASSLRSTSSYEQYF.

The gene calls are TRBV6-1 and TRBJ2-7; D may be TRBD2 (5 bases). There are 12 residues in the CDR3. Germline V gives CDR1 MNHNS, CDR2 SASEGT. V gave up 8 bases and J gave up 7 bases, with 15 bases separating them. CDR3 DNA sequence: TGTGCCAGCTCCGAACGGGGAAGGGAGCAGTACTTC. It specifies CASSERGREQYF.

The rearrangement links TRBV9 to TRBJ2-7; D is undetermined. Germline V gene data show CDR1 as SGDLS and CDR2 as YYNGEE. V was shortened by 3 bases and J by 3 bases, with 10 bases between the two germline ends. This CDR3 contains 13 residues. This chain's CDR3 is CASSAEFDYEQYF. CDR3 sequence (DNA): TGTGCCAGCAGCGCTGAATTCGACTACGAGCAGTACTTC.

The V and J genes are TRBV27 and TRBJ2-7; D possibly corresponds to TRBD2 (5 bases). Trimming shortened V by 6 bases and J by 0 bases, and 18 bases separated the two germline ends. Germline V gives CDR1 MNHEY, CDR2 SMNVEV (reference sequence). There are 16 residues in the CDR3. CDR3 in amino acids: CASSPRRPEPSYEQYF. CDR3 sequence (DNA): TGTGCCAGCAGCCCTCGGAGGCCAGAACCCTCCTACGAGCAGTACTTC.

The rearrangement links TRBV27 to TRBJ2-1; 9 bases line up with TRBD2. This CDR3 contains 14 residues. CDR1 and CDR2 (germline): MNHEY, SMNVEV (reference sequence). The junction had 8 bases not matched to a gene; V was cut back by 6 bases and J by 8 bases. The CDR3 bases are TGTGCCAGCAGCCATAGCGGGAGTTGGTATGAGCAGTTCTTC. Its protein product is CASSHSGSWYEQFF.

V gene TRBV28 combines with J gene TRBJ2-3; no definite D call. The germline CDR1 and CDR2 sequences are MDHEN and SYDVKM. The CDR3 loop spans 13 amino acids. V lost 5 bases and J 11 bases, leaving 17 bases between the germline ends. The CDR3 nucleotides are TGTGCCAGCAGTCCCCTCCCCACCTCGGTGCAGTATTTT. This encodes CASSPLPTSVQYF. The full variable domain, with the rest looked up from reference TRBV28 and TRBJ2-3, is DVKVTQSSRYLVKRTGEKVFLECVQDMDHENMFWYRQDPGLGLRLIYFSYDVKMKEKGDIPEGYSVSREKKERFSLILESASTNQTSMYLCASSPLPTSVQYFGPGTRLTVL.

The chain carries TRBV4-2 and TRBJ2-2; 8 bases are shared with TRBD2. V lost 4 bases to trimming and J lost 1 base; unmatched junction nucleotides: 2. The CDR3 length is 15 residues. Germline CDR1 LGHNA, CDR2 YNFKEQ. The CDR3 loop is CASSRSGENTGELFF. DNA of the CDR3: TGTGCCAGCAGCCGTAGCGGGGAGAACACCGGGGAGCTGTTTTTT.

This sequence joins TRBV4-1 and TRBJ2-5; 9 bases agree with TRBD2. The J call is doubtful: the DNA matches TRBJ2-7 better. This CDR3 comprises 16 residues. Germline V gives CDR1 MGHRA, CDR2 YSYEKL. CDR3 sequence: CASSQEIAGASDEQYF. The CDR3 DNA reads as TGCGCCAGCAGCCAAGAGATAGCGGGAGCCTCGGACGAGCAGTACTTC.

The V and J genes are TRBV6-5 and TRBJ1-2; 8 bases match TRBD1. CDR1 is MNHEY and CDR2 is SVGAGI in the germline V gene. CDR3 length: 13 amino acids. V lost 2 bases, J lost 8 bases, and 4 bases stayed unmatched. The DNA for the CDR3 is TGTGCCAGCAGTTACATCCCAGGGGGCGGCTACACCTTC. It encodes CASSYIPGGGYTF.

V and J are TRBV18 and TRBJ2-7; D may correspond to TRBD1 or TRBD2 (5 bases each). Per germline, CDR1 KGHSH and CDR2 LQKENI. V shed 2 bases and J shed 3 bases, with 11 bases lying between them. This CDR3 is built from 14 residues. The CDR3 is CASSPDRDGYEQYF. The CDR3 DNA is TGTGCCAGCTCACCAGATCGGGACGGCTACGAGCAGTACTTC.

The CDR3: CASSLDHRAGHLEQYF. The CDR3 coding sequence is TGTGCCAGCAGCTTAGATCACAGGGCGGGGCATTTAGAGCAGTACTTC. The chain joins TRBV11-2 to TRBJ2-7; D may correspond to TRBD1 or TRBD2 (6 bases each). The CDR3 is 16 residues long. Germline V gives CDR1 SGHAT, CDR2 FQNNGV. The V end was cut by 0 bases, the J end by 7 bases, with 19 bases between.

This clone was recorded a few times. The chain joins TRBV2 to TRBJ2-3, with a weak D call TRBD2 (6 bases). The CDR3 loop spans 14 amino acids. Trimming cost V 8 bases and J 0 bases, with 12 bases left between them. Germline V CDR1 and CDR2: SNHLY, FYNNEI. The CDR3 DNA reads TGTGCCAGCGGGGGAGGAGCTAGCACAGATACGCAGTATTTT. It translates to CASGGGASTDTQYF. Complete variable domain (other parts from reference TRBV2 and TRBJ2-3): EPEVTQTPSHQVTQMGQEVILRCVPISNHLYFYWYRQILGQKVEFLVSFYNNEISEKSEIFDDQFSVERPDGSNFTLKIRSTKLEDSAMYFCASGGGASTDTQYFGPGTRLTVL.